This T cell receptor beta chain came from a study of T cell repertoires in cytomegalovirus infection (dated by TCRdb to the late 2010s). Turning to the overall study: Recently identified HLA-C-restricted CMV epitopes, whose presentation resists viral immunomodulation, were targeted by peptide stimulations together with well-studied HLA-B-restricted epitopes. The HLA type of each donor mattered for the analysis, because public TCR beta signatures pointed to carriage of CMV infection along with the matching HLA type. Overall study outcomes, separate from this receptor: In both this cohort and an independent 352-donor cohort, the cumulative frequency of public TCR beta family members distinguished carriers of CMV infection plus the relevant HLA type. In the ex vivo response, HLA-C-restricted CMV-specific TCR beta clonotypes were dominant, and in two of eight donors the single most frequent clonotype came from this HLA-C-restricted group.

What this sample's treatment or condition label stands for: in vitro stimulation with specific CMV peptide epitopes to enrich CMV-specific T cells. The reads were generated on an Illumina HiSeq 1500. The raw public data were reprocessed by TCRdb itself: fastp quality trimming at Q25, MiXCR clonotype calling, in-frame beta chains only. For every CDR3 protein sequence, its rows merge into one entry that carries the most common genes and DNA. The sample data list about 900,000 distinct CDR3 sequences, and around 30% of these were observed just once. The top ten clonotypes cover over 12% of the sample. V gives up 7 bases and J gives up 4 bases, and the segment between their germline ends measures 28 bases. Taken from the germline V gene, the CDR1 and CDR2 loops are SGHAT and FQNNGV. The CDR3 holds 18 amino acids from the cysteine to the phenylalanine. The entry retains the CDR3 DNA only, 54 bases that are in frame from base 1.

This clonotype was picked up a small number of times. Its antigen is currently not known. Per-nucleotide qualities are absent, and no much larger clonotype sits a single base away. Here the sequenced sample was cultured CD8+ T cells from PBMCs, taken from culture after CMV antigen stimulation. The chain was built from TRBV11-2 and TRBJ1-1; TRBD1 is a possible D gene, resting on 6 matching bases. The TCR sequence derives from a human donor in good health (CMV status not recorded). Some clones in this sample may be carry-over from other donors' samples. The nucleotides read TGTGCCAGCACCCCTGGGAGGGGGTCAACCGCCGCACTCACTGAAGCTTTCTTT. This codes for CASTPGRGSTAALTEAFF.